A selection of T cell receptor beta chains follows, all from one sample in a study of blood T cells in healthy people across ages. From the 5' RACE reads, TCRdb called clonotypes with MiXCR, one entry per CDR3 protein. Of about 2 million distinct CDR3 sequences listed, approximately 50% are singletons. Sequencing was performed on blood. These receptors were taken from a woman between 40 and 50 years old in good health. CDR3s include the opening cysteine and the closing phenylalanine or tryptophan. The D gene is left open where the match is weak. Clone size is shown for a subset of rows, as once, few, many or a class of expanded clone.

J,V,length,size,D,DNA,CDR3
TRBJ2-3,TRBV19,13,NA,NA,TGTGCCAGTAGTACCCAGCTCACAGATACGCAGTATTTT,CASSTQLTDTQYF
TRBJ1-5,TRBV6-1,16,NA,TRBD1,TGTGCCAGCAGTCCTCGACAGGGGTTAGGCAATCAGCCCCAGCATTTT,CASSPRQGLGNQPQHF
TRBJ2-5,TRBV6-5,16,NA,TRBD1,TGCGCCAGCAGTTATACACAGGGGATCGAGGGTGAGACCCAGTACTTC,CASSYTQGIEGETQYF
TRBJ1-6,TRBV4-2,18,NA,NA,TGTGCCAGCAGCCAAGATTTGCGGGACGGGGCTCGAGGTTCACCCCTCCACTTT,CASSQDLRDGARGSPLHF
TRBJ2-3,TRBV7-2,14,NA,TRBD1,TGTGCCAGCAGAGAGACAGGGGTCACAGATACGCAGTATTTT,CASRETGVTDTQYF
TRBJ2-3,TRBV6-2/TRBV6-3,13,few,NA,TGTGCCAGCAGTTACGGCGAGGCAGATACGCAGTATTTT,CASSYGEADTQYF
TRBJ2-3,TRBV4-2,13,NA,NA,TGTGCCAGCAGCCATGAACACACAGATACGCAGTATTTT,CASSHEHTDTQYF
TRBJ1-2,TRBV27,13,many,NA,TGTGCCAGCAGTCCCCCCGGCGACTATGGCTACACCTTC,CASSPPGDYGYTF
TRBJ2-7,TRBV7-9,15,NA,TRBD2,TGTGCCAGCAGCAGAGACAGACTAGCGGTCTACGAGCAGTACTTC,CASSRDRLAVYEQYF
TRBJ2-6,TRBV2,14,NA,TRBD1,TGTGCCAGCGGGGACAGGGCTGGGGCCAACGTCCTGACTTTC,CASGDRAGANVLTF
TRBJ1-2,TRBV4-3,16,NA,NA,TGCGCCAGCAGCCAAGAGGTTACAGGGCCGCGATATGGCTACACCTTC,CASSQEVTGPRYGYTF
TRBJ1-1,TRBV6-5,15,many,NA,TGTGCCAGCAGTTACTCGGGTGTCAGTAACACTGAAGCTTTCTTT,CASSYSGVSNTEAFF
TRBJ1-6,TRBV7-2,12,few,NA,TGTGCCAGCAGCTTCCATCATTCACCCCTCCACTTT,CASSFHHSPLHF
TRBJ1-2,TRBV5-1,13,NA,NA,TGCGCCAGGCCACCGAGTCGATCTTATGGCTACACCTTC,CARPPSRSYGYTF
TRBJ2-1,TRBV11-2,16,NA,NA,TGTGCCAGCAGTCGACCGCGGGACGGCTCCTACAATGAGCAGTTCTTC,CASSRPRDGSYNEQFF
TRBJ1-5,TRBV12-3/TRBV12-4,13,few,TRBD1,TGTGCCAGCAGAAGGACAGGAGGTCAGCCCCAGCATTTT,CASRRTGGQPQHF
TRBJ2-6,TRBV7-2,16,NA,NA,TGTGCCAGCAGCCGGGGACCCATCTCTGGGGCCAACGTCCTGACTTTC,CASSRGPISGANVLTF
TRBJ2-3,TRBV29-1,12,few,NA,TGCAGCTTCACTTTAGATACAGATACGCAGTATTTT,CSFTLDTDTQYF
TRBJ1-2,TRBV20-1,13,NA,NA,TGCAGGAACCAGGCGAAGAATAACTATGGCTACACCTTC,CRNQAKNNYGYTF
TRBJ1-5,TRBV12-3/TRBV12-4,16,NA,NA,TGTGCCAGCAGTAAGGGGGAGGGGGGGACTAATCAGCCCCAGCATTTT,CASSKGEGGTNQPQHF
TRBJ2-1,TRBV11-2,15,NA,NA,TGTGCCAGCAGATCCGTAGGGTCCCCTTACAATGAGCAGTTCTTC,CASRSVGSPYNEQFF
TRBJ2-1,TRBV4-3,16,few,NA,TGCGCCAGCAGCCAATTCTCGGGGGGCCTTAACAATGAGCAGTTCTTC,CASSQFSGGLNNEQFF
TRBJ1-2,TRBV7-9,14,once,TRBD1,TGTGCCAGCAGAGCAGGACAGGCAAGCTATGGCTACACCTTC,CASRAGQASYGYTF
TRBJ2-7,TRBV4-3,16,few,TRBD1,TGCGCCAGCAGCCAAGGGTCGGGGACAGGGGGCTACGAGCAGTACTTC,CASSQGSGTGGYEQYF
TRBJ2-3,TRBV4-3,18,NA,NA,TGCGCCAGCAGCCAGGACTTTAGGGGGGGCCTAAGCACAGATACGCAGTATTTT,CASSQDFRGGLSTDTQYF
TRBJ2-1,TRBV5-1,12,many,NA,TGTGCCAGCAGCTTACCCAGCAATGAGCAGTTCTTC,CASSLPSNEQFF
TRBJ2-6,TRBV29-1,17,NA,NA,TGCAGCGTTGGCCTAATCCGGACGTTTACTGGGGCCAACGTCCTGACTTTC,CSVGLIRTFTGANVLTF
TRBJ2-7,TRBV2,14,NA,NA,TGTGCCAGCAGGAGACAGTTAAGCTCCTACGAGCAGTACTTC,CASRRQLSSYEQYF
TRBJ2-7,TRBV4-3,14,once,NA,TGCGCCAGCAGCCAGGCAAGAGGGGTCCACGAGCAGTACTTC,CASSQARGVHEQYF
TRBJ2-2,TRBV7-3,16,NA,TRBD1,TGTGCCAGCAGCTCGAACAGGGGGACGAACACCGGGGAGCTGTTTTTT,CASSSNRGTNTGELFF
TRBJ1-5,TRBV6-6,14,few,NA,TGTGCCAGCAAAAATGGAGGGACAACCCAGCCCCAGCATTTT,CASKNGGTTQPQHF
TRBJ2-3,TRBV6-5,15,few,TRBD1,TGTGCCAGCAGTCGGGACAGAGGGTTAGCAGATACGCAGTATTTT,CASSRDRGLADTQYF
TRBJ1-6,TRBV9,15,NA,TRBD1,TGTGCCAGCAGCTCAGGGGGCGTTAGGGGTTCACCCCTCCACTTT,CASSSGGVRGSPLHF
TRBJ2-1,TRBV6-1,15,NA,NA,TGTGCCAGCAGGTCTGGACCGCCAACCTACAATGAGCAGTTCTTC,CASRSGPPTYNEQFF
TRBJ2-3,TRBV20-1,18,NA,TRBD2,TGCAGTGCTAGACCCGGAGGTGGGCGGGGGGGCCCCACAGATACGCAGTATTTT,CSARPGGGRGGPTDTQYF
TRBJ2-7,TRBV9,14,few,NA,TGTGCCAGCAGCGTAGGAGGTTGGCCCTACGAGCAGTACTTC,CASSVGGWPYEQYF
TRBJ2-1,TRBV24-1,14,once,TRBD2,TGTGCCACCAATCCAGCGGGGGATAACAATGAGCAGTTCTTC,CATNPAGDNNEQFF
TRBJ2-3,TRBV5-1,16,NA,NA,TGCGCCAGCAGCTTACCCCCCAGGGGTAGCACAGATACGCAGTATTTT,CASSLPPRGSTDTQYF
TRBJ1-6,TRBV7-2,15,NA,TRBD1,TGTGCCAGCAGTCTCGCGGGACAGGGATATTCACCCCTCCACTTT,CASSLAGQGYSPLHF
TRBJ2-5,TRBV7-2,16,few,TRBD2,TGTGCCAGCAGGAAGGCTGGGGGTAGCGGGGTGGAGACCCAGTACTTC,CASRKAGGSGVETQYF
TRBJ1-2,TRBV29-1,17,NA,NA,TGCAGCGTTGAAGATCGCATTTGGGAGAAAGGGAACTATGGCTACACCTTC,CSVEDRIWEKGNYGYTF
TRBJ2-5,TRBV28,16,NA,NA,TGTGCCAGCAGTTTGAGTGGGATCGAGAACAGGGAGACCCAGTACTTC,CASSLSGIENRETQYF
TRBJ2-7,TRBV11-2,17,few,NA,TGTGCCAGCAGCTTAGGTACGGGAGCCAGGACCTCCTACGAGCAGTACTTC,CASSLGTGARTSYEQYF
TRBJ2-1,TRBV3-1,16,few,TRBD2,TGTGCCAGCAGCCTCCTACGGGGGGACCTTTACAATGAGCAGTTCTTC,CASSLLRGDLYNEQFF
TRBJ2-7,TRBV6-5,12,NA,NA,TGTGCCAGTGGCCTAAGTGCCTACGAGCAGTACTTC,CASGLSAYEQYF
TRBJ2-3,TRBV6-5,19,few,NA,TGTGCCAGCAGTTTATTTTCGTCCCAGGGCAGGGCTGACACAGATACGCAGTATTTT,CASSLFSSQGRADTDTQYF
TRBJ2-7,TRBV27,13,few,NA,TGTGCCAGCACTGGGACTTCAGGGGTAGAGCAGTACTTC,CASTGTSGVEQYF
TRBJ2-4,TRBV12-3/TRBV12-4,11,few,NA,TGTGCCAGCAGTCCTCTTCGGGAGCAGTACTTC,CASSPLREQYF